The 10 T cell receptor beta chains given below trace back to one sample, sequenced in a study of PD-1 blockade in classical Hodgkin lymphoma. TCRdb's table, derived via immunoSEQ multiplex PCR, lists solely in-frame clones and lacks some. The sample includes tens of thousands of clones, around 68% of them seen just once. Each patient relapsed following autologous stem cell transplantation, and prior brentuximab vedotin exposure differed. The specimen comprised peripheral blood mononuclear cells (PBMCs), sampled at baseline. These TCRs come from a human donor with classical Hodgkin lymphoma.

In its sample, this clone was seen once. This sequence joins TRBV7-2 and TRBJ2-7, with 8 bases matching TRBD2. The CDR3 totals 16 residues. Germline loops: CDR1 SGHTA, CDR2 FQGNSA. J lost 4 bases, V lost 1 base, and 9 bases had no gene match. DNA for the CDR3: TGTGCCAGCAGCTTAGATGGGCTAGCGGGCGAATACGAGCAGTACTTC. Its protein product is CASSLDGLAGEYEQYF. Supplemented by reference TRBV7-2 and TRBJ2-7, the full variable domain reads GAGVSQSPSNKVTEKGKDVELRCDPISGHTALYWYRQSLGQGLEFLIYFQGNSAPDKSGLPSDRFSAERTGGSVSTLTIQRTQQEDSAVYLCASSLDGLAGEYEQYFGPGTRLTVT.

The V gene is TRBV7-6, the J gene TRBJ1-5; D gene unclear. Germline values: CDR1 SGHVS, CDR2 FNYEAQ. The CDR3 has 13 residues. Trimming cost V 4 bases and J 10 bases, with 14 bases left between them. The CDR3 nucleotides are TGTGCCAGCAGCTCGACGGTGAGTGGACCCCAGCATTTT. Translating gives CASSSTVSGPQHF.

The chain is built from TRBV7-3 and TRBJ2-1; 7 nucleotides match TRBD2. Unmatched junction bases numbered 10, after V lost 5 bases and J lost 9 bases. Germline V gene data show CDR1 as SGHTA and CDR2 as FQGTGA. This CDR3 is 14 amino acids long. CDR3 sequence (DNA): TGTGCCAGCAGCGCGGGACTATCGGGGGTTGAGCAGTTCTTC. Encoded protein: CASSAGLSGVEQFF.

This chain uses TRBV28 with TRBJ1-5; D is unclear. The CDR3 is made up of 13 amino acids. Per the germline V gene, CDR1 is MDHEN and CDR2 is SYDVKM. With 3 bases removed from V and 6 bases from J, the gap between germline ends came to 9 bases. The DNA for the CDR3 is TGTGCCAGCAGTTTGCAGCTCGGTCAGCCCCAGCATTTT. Protein sequence: CASSLQLGQPQHF.

The chain carries TRBV5-4 and TRBJ1-1, with 7 bases identical to TRBD1. The CDR3 has 17 amino acids. Germline CDR1 is SGHNT and CDR2 is YYREEE (reference sequence). The J segment lost 5 bases and the V segment lost 4 bases, leaving 17 bases of the junction unmatched. DNA for the CDR3: TGTGCCAGCAGCCCCCGCGGGGGAGGGGGCATCGGGACTGAAGCTTTCTTT. Its translation is CASSPRGGGGIGTEAFF.

The V gene is TRBV7-2, the J gene TRBJ1-1, with D unclear. Trimming took 0 bases from V and 3 from J, leaving 8 bases between them. Germline assignment: CDR1 SGHTA and CDR2 FQGNSA. This CDR3 contains 14 residues. The CDR3 sequence is CASSLALGHTEAFF. CDR3 DNA sequence: TGTGCCAGCAGCTTAGCGCTTGGGCACACTGAAGCTTTCTTT.

The CDR3 bases are TGTGCCAGCATTAACAGTAATATGAACACTGAAGCTTTCTTT. It specifies CASINSNMNTEAFF. This chain uses TRBV6-5 with TRBJ1-1; no definite D call. V lost 7 bases and J 0 bases, leaving 12 bases between the germline ends. This CDR3 spans 14 amino acids. The V gene's germline CDR1 is MNHEY and CDR2 SVGAGI.

The chain has TRBV7-9 and TRBJ1-4, with D possibly matching TRBD1 (5 bases). The germline CDR1 and CDR2 sequences are SEHNR and FQNEAQ (reference sequence). CDR3 length: 17 residues. V was shortened by 3 bases and J by 0 bases, with 14 bases between the two germline ends. The CDR3 sequence is CASSFRGTVATNEKLFF. CDR3 nucleotide sequence: TGTGCCAGCAGCTTTCGGGGGACGGTTGCAACTAATGAAAAACTGTTTTTT.

The DNA of the CDR3 is TGTGCCAGTAGTATTGCTAGGGACCGTTTCACAGATACGCAGTATTTT. It encodes CASSIARDRFTDTQYF. The chain carries TRBV19 and TRBJ2-3; D could derive from TRBD1 or TRBD2 (5 bases each). V gave up 3 bases and J gave up 2 bases, with 15 bases separating them. Germline V gene data show CDR1 as LNHDA and CDR2 as SQIVND (reference sequence). This CDR3 region has 16 residues.

V and J are TRBV30 and TRBJ2-3, with D perhaps TRBD1 (5 bases). Germline lookup yields CDR1 GTSNPN and CDR2 SVGIG (reference sequence). The CDR3 totals 13 residues. Between the trimmed V and J ends, which lost 2 bases and 2 bases, there was a span of 8 bases. The CDR3 DNA is TGTGCCTGGAGTAGCAGGGTCACAGATACGCAGTATTTT. The encoded protein is CAWSSRVTDTQYF.